The T cell receptor (beta chain) described here comes from a study of blood T cell dynamics during melanoma immunotherapy. As for time point: week 3, after first cycle of checkpoint inhibitor. Profiled with immunoSEQ multiplex PCR; TCRdb holds only in-frame clones, not every one. This table holds about 460 clones, 78% found once. Trimming took off 4 bases at V and 3 bases at J, with 7 bases between the two ends. CDR1 and CDR2 (germline): WNHNN, SYGVQD (reference sequence). This CDR3 is built from 13 residues. The rearrangement joins TRBV10-1 to TRBJ1-5; D not certain. The material sequenced was central memory CD8+ T cells from blood, taken from a patient treated with checkpoint blockade. The clonotype comes from a human donor with melanoma. DNA of the CDR3: TGCGCCAGCAGTGCGCGGAACAATCAGCCCCAGCATTTT. The encoded protein is CASSARNNQPQHF.